Included here is one TCR beta chain sequence, with context. Its antigen is currently unknown. From germline, CDR1 is SGHTA and CDR2 FQGNSA. Trimming left V 8 bases short and J 1 base short, with 11 bases between. The CDR3 runs to 14 residues. The repertoire was sequenced with immunoSEQ multiplex PCR; TCRdb's copy has only in-frame clones and lacks some. The table includes 90,000 to 130,000 clones, around 90% detected once. These data come from a study of OX40 agonist ivuxolimab in advanced cancers. The study, taken as a whole, reports: Which antigen the expanded peripheral T cells recognized is unknown. Clonal expansion in partial responders at 0.1-3.0 mg/kg ranked among the lowest. On average, a greater number of expanded clones characterised CD8+ T cells relative to CD4+.

Blood specimens came from baseline, cycle 4 day 1, and cycle 7 day 1. The chain is built from TRBV7-2 and TRBJ1-4; D remains unclear. Sequences were derived from CD4+ or CD8+ T cells sorted from blood, sampled in a trial of the OX40 agonist ivuxolimab. This TCR was sampled from an adult with an advanced solid tumor such as melanoma, head and neck, liver or kidney cancer. The CDR3 DNA reads as TGTGCCAGCGGTAGGGCGGGAACTAATGAAAAACTGTTTTTT. This codes for CASGRAGTNEKLFF.